This T cell receptor (beta chain) was profiled in a study of identical twins. Findings and limits, study-wide: Fewer insertions characterized abundant cord blood beta clonotypes, whereas memory repertoires showed none. Its conclusions, products of cross-sectional statistical analysis, did not come from following the same donors. Researchers reported excess low generation probability among twin-shared out-of-frame alpha sequences. Modeled out-of-frame TCR alpha sharing in monozygotic twins fell below observed levels.

This clonotype appeared a few times. Its specificity is unknown. TCRdb passed the 5' RACE reads through MiXCR, listing each CDR3 protein once. The sample carries around 100,000 distinct CDR3 sequences, 5.5% to 7% recorded once. The TCR comes from a woman between 50 and 59 years old in good health. The sequencing input was memory T cells sorted from blood.

The CDR3 reads CASQDTSANYGYTF. The CDR3 bases are TGTGCCAGCCAAGACACATCAGCTAACTATGGCTACACCTTC. This chain uses TRBV18 with TRBJ1-2; D remains ambiguous. Germline V gene sequence: CDR1 KGHSH, CDR2 LQKENI. The V gene lost 8 bases and the J gene lost 0 bases, with 13 bases spanning the gap. The CDR3 is 14 amino acids.